What follows are 13 T cell receptor beta chains derived from one specimen sequenced in a study of blood T cell repertoires in COVID-19. This table comes from immunoSEQ multiplex PCR, and its TCRdb copy is limited to in-frame clones, with some not included. The table includes around 200,000 clones, around nine tenths detected once. Input material: peripheral blood. These receptors all come from a woman aged 18-30 years who had recovered from COVID-19.

This clone was counted a single time. The chain employs TRBV4-3 and TRBJ1-1; D perhaps matches TRBD1 (5 bases). This CDR3 region has 14 residues. CDR1 LGHNA and CDR2 YSLEER come from the germline V gene. The V and J ends lost 0 bases and 5 bases respectively, with 10 bases between them. CDR3: CASSQEAGRTEAFF. As DNA, the CDR3 is TGCGCCAGCAGCCAAGAAGCAGGGAGGACTGAAGCTTTCTTT.

The chain recombines TRBV10-3 with TRBJ2-7, with D maybe TRBD1 (5 bases). CDR1 and CDR2 from the germline V gene are ENHRY and SYGVKD. The CDR3 loop spans 14 amino acids. Trimming removed 2 bases from V and 4 bases from J, with 12 bases in between. CDR3: CAISEPLTAYEQYF. CDR3 bases: TGTGCCATCAGTGAGCCTCTGACAGCTTACGAGCAGTACTTC.

V gene TRBV3-1 (or the pseudogene TRBV3-2) combines with J gene TRBJ2-4; 9 bases match TRBD2. J lost 2 bases, V lost 2 bases, and 16 bases had no gene match. There are 20 residues in the CDR3. Germline loops: CDR1 LGHDT, CDR2 YNNKEL (reference sequence). The CDR3 here is CASSQIWMREGLSSKNIQYF. Here the CDR3 DNA reads TGTGCCAGCAGCCAAATCTGGATGCGGGAGGGCCTCTCTTCCAAAAACATTCAGTACTTC.

The chain carries TRBV10-2 and TRBJ2-5; 8 nucleotides agree with TRBD2. J lost 4 bases, V lost 4 bases, and 8 bases had no gene match. Per the germline V gene, CDR1 is WSHSY and CDR2 is SAAADI. The CDR3 loop spans 15 amino acids. CDR3 nucleotides: TGCGCCAGCAGTGCCGGACTAGCTGATCGAGAGACCCAGTACTTC. It yields the protein CASSAGLADRETQYF.

V gene TRBV4-3 combines with J gene TRBJ1-1; D possibly corresponds to TRBD1 (5 bases). CDR1 and CDR2 from the germline V gene are LGHNA and YSLEER. V gave up 2 bases and J gave up 0 bases, with 13 bases separating them. CDR3 size: 16 residues. CDR3 in amino acids: CASSQSTDSLNTEAFF. The DNA for the CDR3 is TGCGCCAGCAGCCAATCGACCGACAGCTTGAACACTGAAGCTTTCTTT.

The chain uses TRBV29-1 and TRBJ1-1, with TRBD1 as a possible D gene (5 bases). Trimming took 4 bases from V and 3 from J, leaving 9 bases between them. This CDR3 has 12 amino acids. Germline assignment: CDR1 SQVTM and CDR2 ANQGSEA. The CDR3 sequence: CSVGWGDTEAFF. The CDR3 region has the DNA TGCAGCGTTGGATGGGGGGACACTGAAGCTTTCTTT.

The J gene is TRBJ2-1, the V gene TRBV5-1; 7 bases agree with TRBD2. With 4 bases clipped from V and 2 bases from J, the junction kept 6 bases outside the gene matches. CDR3 length: 15 amino acids. In germline, CDR1 is SGHRS, CDR2 YFSETQ. As DNA, the CDR3 is TGCGCCAGCAGCCCCCTGGCGGGAGCCTACAATGAGCAGTTCTTC. Protein product: CASSPLAGAYNEQFF.

This chain's CDR3 is CASSIGDKATEAFF. In nucleotides, the CDR3 is TGTGCCAGTAGTATTGGTGACAAGGCCACTGAAGCTTTCTTT. The chain uses TRBV19 and TRBJ1-1; D uncertain. Germline V CDR1 and CDR2: LNHDA, SQIVND (reference sequence). V was trimmed by 3 bases and J by 4 bases, leaving 12 bases between them. The CDR3 extends over 14 amino acids.

The rearrangement links TRBV5-4 to TRBJ2-2, with D perhaps TRBD2 (6 bases). Trimming left V 3 bases short and J 3 bases short, with 15 bases between. The CDR3 is 16 residues long. Germline V gene sequence: CDR1 SGHNT, CDR2 YYREEE (reference sequence). As DNA, the CDR3 is TGTGCCAGCAGCTCCGGGACTCCCGGCGACACCGGGGAGCTGTTTTTT. Translated: CASSSGTPGDTGELFF.

The CDR3 here is CASKRSGTEAFF. The CDR3 DNA sequence: TGTGCCAGCAAGAGGAGCGGCACTGAAGCTTTCTTT. The rearrangement joins TRBV27 to TRBJ1-1; D gene ambiguous. The CDR3 spans 12 residues. Trimming removed 7 bases at V and 4 bases at J, with 10 bases between. Per the germline V gene, CDR1 is MNHEY and CDR2 is SMNVEV (reference sequence).

V and J are TRBV5-1 and TRBJ2-1; 7 nucleotides agree with TRBD1. Trimming took 7 bases from V and 0 from J; bases not matched to a gene: 16. Looked up from germline, CDR1 is SGHRS and CDR2 is YFSETQ. CDR3 length: 18 amino acids. This CDR3 is CASHLQLHRDSSYNEQFF. For the CDR3, the DNA is TGCGCCAGCCACTTACAACTCCACCGGGACAGCTCCTACAATGAGCAGTTCTTC. Full variable domain (remainder filled in from reference TRBV5-1 and TRBJ2-1): KAGVTQTPRYLIKTRGQQVTLSCSPISGHRSVSWYQQTPGQGLQFLFEYFSETQRNKGNFPGRFSGRQFSNSRSEMNVSTLELGDSALYLCASHLQLHRDSSYNEQFFGPGTRLTVL.

The chain joins TRBV14 to TRBJ2-6; D is perhaps TRBD1 (5 bases). This CDR3 comprises 16 residues. From germline, CDR1 is SGHDN and CDR2 FVKESK. The V end lost 0 bases, the J end lost 4 bases, and 10 bases lay between the germline ends. CDR3 DNA: TGTGCCAGCAGCCAAGACAGGGCGTCAGGGGCCAACGTCCTGACTTTC. Translated, it gives CASSQDRASGANVLTF.

The chain carries TRBV6-2 or TRBV6-3 and TRBJ1-1, with 9 bases identical to TRBD1. Germline lookup yields CDR1 MNHEY and CDR2 SVGEGT. V lost 4 bases, J lost 1 base, and 4 bases stayed unmatched. This CDR3 contains 15 residues. The CDR3 protein is CASSSPDRGNTEAFF. CDR3 nucleotides: TGTGCCAGCAGTTCCCCGGACAGGGGGAACACTGAAGCTTTCTTT.